Below, 30 T cell receptor beta chains from the same sample are listed, as sequenced in a study of blood T cell repertoires in COVID-19. The assay was immunoSEQ multiplex PCR, and TCRdb's table has in-frame clones only and misses some. In the table there are over 350,000 clones, roughly nine tenths of which are singletons. The sample was PBMCs or T cells enriched from blood (not recorded which). These receptors were taken from a middle-aged woman who had been exposed to COVID-19.

This clone has a single count. This chain uses TRBV6-6 with TRBJ2-5, with TRBD1 matching over 7 bases. CDR1 is MNHNY, CDR2 SVGAGI, per germline (reference sequence). With 2 bases clipped from V and 5 bases from J, the junction kept 8 bases outside the gene matches. This CDR3 comprises 15 residues. In nucleotides, the CDR3 is TGTGCCAGCAGTTACCTAGGGACAGCGTCGGAGACCCAGTACTTC. Translating gives CASSYLGTASETQYF.

The chain couples TRBV18 to TRBJ1-2; D may be TRBD1 (5 bases). Trimming took 4 bases from V and 3 from J, leaving 18 bases between them. CDR3 length equals 16 residues. CDR1 and CDR2 from the germline V gene are KGHSH and LQKENI. The CDR3: CASSRVPGLRDYGYTF. The CDR3 nucleotides are TGTGCCAGCTCACGGGTGCCGGGACTGAGGGACTATGGCTACACCTTC.

This sequence joins TRBV19 and TRBJ2-7; the D is unclear. This CDR3 is built from 12 residues. CDR1 and CDR2 from the germline V gene are LNHDA and SQIVND (reference sequence). Trimming cost V 6 bases and J 6 bases, with 12 bases left between them. CDR3 region: CASSSRVGEQYF. The CDR3 DNA follows: TGTGCCAGTAGCTCTAGAGTTGGCGAGCAGTACTTC.

The chain has TRBV5-4 and TRBJ2-7; 8 positions match TRBD1. The V gene's germline CDR1 is SGHNT and CDR2 YYREEE (reference sequence). CDR3 length equals 16 residues. Trimming at V came to 5 bases and at J to 1 base, leaving 11 bases not matched to a gene. CDR3 protein: CASRGTGSTLSYEQYF. The DNA for the CDR3 is TGTGCCAGCAGGGGGACAGGCTCTACGTTGTCCTACGAGCAGTACTTC.

The chain combines TRBV6-5 with TRBJ1-2, with 7 bases that match TRBD1. Germline CDR1 reads MNHEY; CDR2 reads SVGAGI. The CDR3 is 15 residues long. V was clipped by 3 bases and J by 4 bases; unmatched bases: 8. CDR3 loop: CASSYSVTGSYGYTF. The CDR3 DNA sequence: TGTGCCAGCAGTTATTCAGTGACAGGGTCCTATGGCTACACCTTC.

As concerns this clone: This CDR3 is also generated by other DNA sequences in the sample. CDR3 sequence reads: CASSRQGDSNQPQHF. The CDR3 region has the DNA TGTGCCAGTAGCCGCCAGGGGGACAGCAATCAGCCCCAGCATTTT. This chain uses TRBV19 with TRBJ1-5; TRBD1 agrees at 7 bases. Germline CDR1 LNHDA, CDR2 SQIVND (reference sequence). The ends lost 6 bases at V and 1 base at J; junction bases unmatched: 6. This CDR3 has 15 amino acids.

The chain joins TRBV11-3 to TRBJ1-1; 7 positions match TRBD1. Germline lookup yields CDR1 SGHNT and CDR2 YENEEA. The J segment lost 5 bases and the V segment lost 4 bases, leaving 7 bases of the junction unmatched. The CDR3 consists of 14 residues. DNA of the CDR3: TGTGCCAGCAGCTCGCACCTACAGGGGACTGAAGCTTTCTTT. Translated, it gives CASSSHLQGTEAFF.

V gene TRBV5-8 combines with J gene TRBJ2-2; a weak D match, TRBD1 (6 bases). This CDR3 comprises 13 residues. Germline V CDR1 and CDR2: SGHTS, YDEGEE. V gave up 7 bases and J gave up 7 bases, with 14 bases separating them. CDR3 region: CASSGTFHGELFF. The CDR3 bases are TGTGCCAGCTCCGGGACATTCCACGGGGAGCTGTTTTTT. Variable domain in full (rest from reference TRBV5-8 and TRBJ2-2): EAGVTQSPTHLIKTRGQQATLRCSPISGHTSVYWYQQALGLGLQFLLWYDEGEERNRGNFPPRFSGRQFPNYSSELNVNALELEDSALYLCASSGTFHGELFFGEGSRLTVL.

The gene calls are TRBV9 and TRBJ2-3; 9 nucleotides align to TRBD2. The J segment lost 0 bases and the V segment lost 4 bases, leaving 6 bases of the junction unmatched. Germline assignment: CDR1 SGDLS and CDR2 YYNGEE. CDR3 length equals 16 residues. This chain's CDR3 is CASSPLTSGSTDTQYF. DNA of the CDR3: TGTGCCAGCAGCCCCCTGACTAGCGGAAGCACAGATACGCAGTATTTT.

Ten or more counts support this clone. The chain combines TRBV5-5 with TRBJ2-2; the match to TRBD1 covers 8 bases. CDR3 size: 16 residues. Germline V lookup: CDR1 SGHKS, CDR2 YYEKEE (reference sequence). The V segment lost 4 bases and the J segment 4 bases; nucleotides outside the gene matches: 9. CDR3 sequence: CASSILQGAGTGELFF. The CDR3 region has the DNA TGTGCCAGCAGCATACTTCAGGGGGCAGGCACCGGGGAGCTGTTTTTT.

The chain is built from TRBV9 and TRBJ1-1; no reliable D call. Trimming pared 0 bases from V and 1 base from J, leaving 10 bases between. The CDR3 length is 15 residues. CDR1 and CDR2 (germline): SGDLS, YYNGEE. CDR3 in amino acids: CASSVDVGRNTEAFF. CDR3 DNA sequence: TGTGCCAGCAGCGTAGATGTAGGGAGGAACACTGAAGCTTTCTTT.

This clone was seen just once. This chain uses TRBV13 with TRBJ1-6, with D maybe TRBD1 (5 bases). Trimming pared 5 bases from V and 4 bases from J, leaving 15 bases between. The CDR3 covers 16 residues. From germline, CDR1 is PRHDT and CDR2 FYEKMQ (reference sequence). The CDR3 nucleotides are TGTGCCAGCAGCATGGGAACAGGCGATTATAATTCACCCCTCCACTTT. It yields the protein CASSMGTGDYNSPLHF. Supplemented by reference TRBV13 and TRBJ1-6, the full variable domain reads AAGVIQSPRHLIKEKRETATLKCYPIPRHDTVYWYQQGPGQDPQFLISFYEKMQSDKGSIPDRFSAQQFSDYHSELNMSSLELGDSALYFCASSMGTGDYNSPLHFGNGTRLTVT.

This chain connects TRBV5-8 to TRBJ2-7; 11 bases fit TRBD2. The CDR3 spans 15 residues. CDR1 is SGHTS and CDR2 is YDEGEE in the germline V gene. J was trimmed by 2 bases and V by 4 bases; bases with no gene match: 5. For the CDR3, the DNA is TGTGCCAGCAGCATACCGGGACTAGCGGCCTACGAGCAGTACTTC. Translation: CASSIPGLAAYEQYF. Looking up the rest from reference TRBV5-8 and TRBJ2-7 gives the full variable domain: EAGVTQSPTHLIKTRGQQATLRCSPISGHTSVYWYQQALGLGLQFLLWYDEGEERNRGNFPPRFSGRQFPNYSSELNVNALELEDSALYLCASSIPGLAAYEQYFGPGTRLTVT.

The chain recombines TRBV28 with TRBJ2-1, with a possible D match to TRBD1 (5 bases). Germline lookup yields CDR1 MDHEN and CDR2 SYDVKM. V lost 7 bases and J lost 12, with 16 bases in between. There are 12 residues in the CDR3. DNA for the CDR3: TGTGCCAGCACCGGCCAGGGCTGGCGGCAGTTCTTC. Its protein is CASTGQGWRQFF.

This clone has a handful of counts. J is TRBJ1-1 and V is TRBV7-8; possible D gene TRBD1, 5 bases. The V gene lost 5 bases and the J gene lost 4 bases, with 14 bases spanning the gap. Germline values: CDR1 SGHVS, CDR2 FQNEAQ. The CDR3 is 14 residues long. CDR3 region: CASSRPGIGTEAFF. In DNA form, the CDR3 reads TGTGCCAGCAGCCGGCCAGGGATCGGCACTGAAGCTTTCTTT.

The chain combines TRBV30 with TRBJ1-1; a weak D match, TRBD1 (6 bases). CDR3 length: 15 residues. The germline V gene encodes CDR1 GTSNPN and CDR2 SVGIG (reference sequence). The V and J ends lost 2 bases and 5 bases respectively, with 18 bases between them. The CDR3 reads CAWSPGRTVITEAFF. The CDR3, as DNA: TGTGCCTGGAGTCCCGGTCGGACAGTGATTACTGAAGCTTTCTTT.

This clone is a singleton in its sample. This chain uses TRBV25-1 with TRBJ1-4; 8 bases fit TRBD1. V was pared by 2 bases and J by 8 bases, with 7 bases of the junction left unmatched. Germline values: CDR1 MGHDK, CDR2 SYGVNS. The CDR3 spans 15 residues. The CDR3 here is CASSEATGVGEKLFF. CDR3 nucleotides: TGTGCCAGCAGTGAAGCGACAGGGGTTGGAGAAAAACTGTTTTTT.

The genes are TRBV5-5 and TRBJ1-4, with a tentative D call TRBD1 (5 bases). Germline V gives CDR1 SGHKS, CDR2 YYEKEE (reference sequence). The CDR3 has 16 amino acids. V was trimmed by 0 bases and J by 3 bases, leaving 12 bases between them. CDR3: CASSLATTGSNEKLFF. The CDR3 DNA reads as TGTGCCAGCAGCTTGGCCACCACAGGCTCTAATGAAAAACTGTTTTTT.

This CDR3 is CASSPTGRESNANNYGYTF. As DNA, the CDR3 is TGTGCCAGCAGCCCAACCGGGAGGGAATCCAATGCCAATAACTATGGCTACACCTTC. The J gene is TRBJ1-2, the V gene TRBV3-1 (or the pseudogene TRBV3-2); D unresolved. The CDR3 is 19 amino acids. Germline V CDR1 and CDR2: LGHDT, YNNKEL (reference sequence). The V and J ends lost 4 bases and 1 base respectively, with 25 bases between them.

CDR3 DNA sequence: TGTGCCAGCAGCTTAGGCAGTACCACTGAAGCTTTCTTT. This encodes CASSLGSTTEAFF. The chain employs TRBV7-9 and TRBJ1-1; D unclear. This CDR3 comprises 13 residues. CDR1 SEHNR and CDR2 FQNEAQ come from the germline V gene (reference sequence). Between the trimmed V and J ends, which lost 1 base and 4 bases, there was a span of 7 bases.

V and J are TRBV19 and TRBJ1-3; D perhaps matches TRBD1 (5 bases). Germline CDR1 and CDR2: LNHDA and SQIVND (reference sequence). V lost 2 bases and J 0 bases, leaving 8 bases between the germline ends. CDR3 size: 15 residues. The CDR3: CASSITDSSGNTIYF. The CDR3 DNA reads TGTGCCAGTAGTATAACAGACAGCTCTGGAAACACCATATATTTT.

V is TRBV19 and J is TRBJ1-2; D is unclear. The CDR3 loop spans 12 amino acids. Germline V gives CDR1 LNHDA, CDR2 SQIVND (reference sequence). V lost 7 bases and J lost 3, with 9 bases in between. The CDR3 coding sequence is TGTGCCAGTAAAAAGGGAGACTATGGCTACACCTTC. Protein: CASKKGDYGYTF.

This chain uses TRBV6-5 with TRBJ2-2; maybe TRBD1 (5 bases). V lost 6 bases and J lost 4, with 12 bases in between. In germline, CDR1 is MNHEY, CDR2 SVGAGI. The CDR3 covers 14 residues. CDR3 DNA: TGTGCCAGCAGCGTAGACAGTAGCACCGGGGAGCTGTTTTTT. The encoded protein is CASSVDSSTGELFF.

The chain carries TRBV3-1 (or the pseudogene TRBV3-2) and TRBJ1-2, with D uncertain. Germline CDR1 and CDR2: LGHDT and YNNKEL (reference sequence). This CDR3 region has 13 residues. The V and J ends lost 4 bases and 2 bases respectively, with 8 bases between them. Here the CDR3 reads CASSPTQNYGYTF. CDR3 nucleotides: TGTGCCAGCAGCCCGACTCAGAACTATGGCTACACCTTC.

The V call is TRBV28, the J call TRBJ2-3; 9 positions match TRBD1. The germline V gene has CDR1 MDHEN and CDR2 SYDVKM. The CDR3 is made up of 14 amino acids. The V segment lost 8 bases and the J segment 8 bases; nucleotides outside the gene matches: 11. CDR3 sequence (DNA): TGTGCCAGCTGCCCGGGACAGGGAGTTTGTACGCAGTATTTT. The encoded protein is CASCPGQGVCTQYF.

The CDR3 bases are TGTGCCAGCAGTACGACAGGGGTGAACACTGAAGCTTTCTTT. Its translation is CASSTTGVNTEAFF. V gene TRBV7-2 combines with J gene TRBJ1-1; 8 bases align to TRBD1. This CDR3 is built from 14 residues. Germline V gene data show CDR1 as SGHTA and CDR2 as FQGNSA. Germline trimming cut 6 bases from V and 0 bases from J; bases unmatched to any gene: 3.

This clone appeared once. The rearrangement joins TRBV7-8 to TRBJ2-7; weak D call: TRBD1 (5 bases). This CDR3 is built from 12 residues. CDR1 is SGHVS, CDR2 FQNEAQ, per germline. Deletions cut 3 bases from V and 6 bases from J, with 9 bases between. For the CDR3, the DNA is TGTGCCAGCAGCTTCAGGGTGGGCGAGCAGTACTTC. Amino acids: CASSFRVGEQYF.

This clone has just one count. The V call is TRBV4-1, the J call TRBJ1-4; a possible D gene is TRBD1 (6 bases). Per the germline V gene, CDR1 is MGHRA and CDR2 is YSYEKL. CDR3 length: 16 amino acids. V was pared by 0 bases and J by 7 bases, with 15 bases between. The CDR3 sequence is CASSQEAYRDGEKLFF. CDR3 bases: TGCGCCAGCAGCCAAGAGGCCTACAGGGACGGTGAAAAACTGTTTTTT.

The chain combines TRBV7-9 with TRBJ1-1; 9 bases align to TRBD1. Germline CDR1 reads SEHNR; CDR2 reads FQNEAQ (reference sequence). Losses at the gene ends were 1 base for V and 7 bases for J; bases not matched to a gene: 1. The CDR3 is 13 amino acids. The DNA of the CDR3 is TGTGCCAGCAGCTTAGACAGGGGGCGTGAAGCTTTCTTT. This codes for CASSLDRGREAFF.

The chain recombines TRBV5-1 with TRBJ1-2; D unclear. V was cut by 6 bases and J by 7 bases, with 19 bases left in between. Per germline, CDR1 SGHRS and CDR2 YFSETQ. The CDR3 has 14 amino acids. This CDR3 is CASTLSGNPTGYTF. For the CDR3, the DNA is TGCGCCAGCACCCTTAGCGGCAACCCGACTGGCTACACCTTC.